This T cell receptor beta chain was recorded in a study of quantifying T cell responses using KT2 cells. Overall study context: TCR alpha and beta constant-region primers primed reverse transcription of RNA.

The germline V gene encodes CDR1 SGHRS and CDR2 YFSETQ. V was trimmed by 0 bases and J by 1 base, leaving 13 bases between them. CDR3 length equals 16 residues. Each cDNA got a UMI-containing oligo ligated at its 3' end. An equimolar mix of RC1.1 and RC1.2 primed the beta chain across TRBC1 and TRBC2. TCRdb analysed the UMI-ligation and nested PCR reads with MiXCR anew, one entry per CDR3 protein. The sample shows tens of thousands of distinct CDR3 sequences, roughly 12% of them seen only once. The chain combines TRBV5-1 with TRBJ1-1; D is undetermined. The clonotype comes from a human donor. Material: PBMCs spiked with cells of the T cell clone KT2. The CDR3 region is CASSLVGPRPNTEAFF. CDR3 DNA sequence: TGCGCCAGCAGCTTGGTAGGGCCCCGCCCGAACACTGAAGCTTTCTTT.